This T cell receptor (beta chain) is drawn from a study of blood T cell repertoires in COVID-19. Study as a whole: There were acute and convalescent COVID-19 samples, and they came from the United States, Italy and Spain.

Authors' processing steps: Reference gene primer amplification gave nucleated cell count estimates. Sequencing was performed with immunoSEQ multiplex PCR; in TCRdb, only in-frame clones are kept and a portion is missing. That table furnishes V, J and clone size, whereas the DNA furnished D and trimming. The table shows some 290,000 clones, with roughly nine tenths occurring only once. Germline V gene data show CDR1 as SEHNR and CDR2 as FQNEAQ (reference sequence). This CDR3 is 16 amino acids long. V was shortened by 5 bases and J by 2 bases, with 19 bases between the two germline ends. This clone occurred a few times.

The TCR comes from a woman aged 25 to 39 with COVID-19, enrolled during active disease. The sample taken for sequencing was peripheral blood. The chain joins TRBV7-9 to TRBJ2-7; D not resolved. CDR3 sequence (DNA): TGTGCCAGCAGCACCAATCAGCGACGGTCGACCTACGAGCAGTACTTC. It specifies CASSTNQRRSTYEQYF.